This T cell receptor (beta chain) was found in a study of T cells in Graves' hyperthyroidism and ophthalmopathy. Amplification targeted TCR beta CDR3 regions from RNA transcripts. A set of HTBI primers served as the primers for a first-round RT-PCR of the TCR CDR3. TCRdb re-called the multiplex PCR reads through MiXCR, storing one row per CDR3 protein. The sample contains around 700,000 distinct CDR3 sequences, around 19% of which appear only once. The CDR3 totals 14 residues. The V and J ends lost 5 bases and 5 bases respectively, with 15 bases between them. Germline-derived CDR1 and CDR2 are SQVTM and ANQGSEA. In this sample, this clonotype turned up a few times.

The J gene is TRBJ1-4, the V gene TRBV29-1, with TRBD1 as a possible D gene (6 bases). What was sequenced was blood. The sequence came from a woman aged 50 to 65 with Graves' hyperthyroidism that later progressed to Graves' ophthalmopathy. In nucleotides, the CDR3 is TGCAGCGTTCGGAAGGGGGGGAAAAATGAAAAACTGTTTTTT. It codes for CSVRKGGKNEKLFF.